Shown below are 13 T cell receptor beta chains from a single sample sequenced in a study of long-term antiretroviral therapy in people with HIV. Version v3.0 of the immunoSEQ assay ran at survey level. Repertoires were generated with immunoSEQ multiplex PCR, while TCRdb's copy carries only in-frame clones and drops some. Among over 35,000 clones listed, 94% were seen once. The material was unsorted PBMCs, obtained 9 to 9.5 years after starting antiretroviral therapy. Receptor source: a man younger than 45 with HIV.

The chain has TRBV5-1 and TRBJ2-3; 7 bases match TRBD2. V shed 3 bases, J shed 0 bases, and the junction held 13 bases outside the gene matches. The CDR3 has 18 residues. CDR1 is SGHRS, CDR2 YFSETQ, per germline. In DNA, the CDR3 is TGCGCCAGCAGCTGGCCCTCCAGAGAAGCGGGAAGCACAGATACGCAGTATTTT. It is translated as CASSWPSREAGSTDTQYF.

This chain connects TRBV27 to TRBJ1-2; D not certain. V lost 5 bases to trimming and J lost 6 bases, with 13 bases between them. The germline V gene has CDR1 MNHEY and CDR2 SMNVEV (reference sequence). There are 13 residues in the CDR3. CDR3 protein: CASSPRFGDGYTF. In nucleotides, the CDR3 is TGTGCCAGCAGTCCGCGCTTTGGGGATGGCTACACCTTC.

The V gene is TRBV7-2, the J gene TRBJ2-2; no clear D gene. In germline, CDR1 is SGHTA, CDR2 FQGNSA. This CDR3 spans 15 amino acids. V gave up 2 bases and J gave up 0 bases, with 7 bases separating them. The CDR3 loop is CASSLWTPNTGELFF. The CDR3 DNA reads TGTGCCAGCAGCTTATGGACGCCGAACACCGGGGAGCTGTTTTTT.

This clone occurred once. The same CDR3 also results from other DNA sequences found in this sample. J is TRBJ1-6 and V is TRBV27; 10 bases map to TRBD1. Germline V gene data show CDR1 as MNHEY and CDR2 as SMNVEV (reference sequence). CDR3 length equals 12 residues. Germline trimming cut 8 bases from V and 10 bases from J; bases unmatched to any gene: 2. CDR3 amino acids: CASGTGVSPLHF. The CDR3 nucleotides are TGTGCCAGCGGGACAGGGGTCTCACCCCTCCACTTT.

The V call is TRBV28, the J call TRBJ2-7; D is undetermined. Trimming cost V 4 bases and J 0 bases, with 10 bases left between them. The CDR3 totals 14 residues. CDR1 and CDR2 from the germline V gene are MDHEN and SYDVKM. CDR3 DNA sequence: TGTGCCAGCAGTTCTACACGGAACTCCTACGAGCAGTACTTC. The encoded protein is CASSSTRNSYEQYF.

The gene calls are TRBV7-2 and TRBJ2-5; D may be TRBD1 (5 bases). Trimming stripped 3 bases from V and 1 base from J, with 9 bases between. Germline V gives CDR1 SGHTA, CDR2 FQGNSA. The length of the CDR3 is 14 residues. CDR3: CASSFRGPQETQYF. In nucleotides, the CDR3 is TGTGCCAGCAGCTTTAGGGGTCCCCAAGAGACCCAGTACTTC.

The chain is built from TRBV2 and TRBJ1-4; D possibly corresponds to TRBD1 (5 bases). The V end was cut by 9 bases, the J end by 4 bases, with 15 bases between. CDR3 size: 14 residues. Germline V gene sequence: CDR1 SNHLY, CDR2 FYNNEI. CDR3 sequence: CASEGPFDNEKLFF. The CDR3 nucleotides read TGTGCCAGTGAGGGGCCCTTCGATAATGAAAAACTGTTTTTT.

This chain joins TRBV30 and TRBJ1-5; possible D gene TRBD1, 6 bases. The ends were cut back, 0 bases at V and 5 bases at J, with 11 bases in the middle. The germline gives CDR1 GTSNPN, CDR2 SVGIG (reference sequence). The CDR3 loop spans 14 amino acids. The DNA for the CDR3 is TGTGCCTGGAGTGTTCTACAGGGAGATCAGCCCCAGCATTTT. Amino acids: CAWSVLQGDQPQHF.

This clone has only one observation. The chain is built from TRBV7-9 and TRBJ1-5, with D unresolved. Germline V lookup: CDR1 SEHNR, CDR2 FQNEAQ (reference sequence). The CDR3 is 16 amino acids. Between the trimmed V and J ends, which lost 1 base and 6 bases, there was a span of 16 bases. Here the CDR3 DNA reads TGTGCCAGCAGCTTAGTAGTAGGCGGGATCCGTCAGCCCCAGCATTTT. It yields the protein CASSLVVGGIRQPQHF.

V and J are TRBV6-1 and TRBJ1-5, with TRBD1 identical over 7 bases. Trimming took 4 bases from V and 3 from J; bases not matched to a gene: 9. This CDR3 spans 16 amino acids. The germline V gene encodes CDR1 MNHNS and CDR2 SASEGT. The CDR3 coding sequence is TGTGCCAGCAGTGCGACAGGGCCGTTCGACAATCAGCCCCAGCATTTT. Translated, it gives CASSATGPFDNQPQHF.

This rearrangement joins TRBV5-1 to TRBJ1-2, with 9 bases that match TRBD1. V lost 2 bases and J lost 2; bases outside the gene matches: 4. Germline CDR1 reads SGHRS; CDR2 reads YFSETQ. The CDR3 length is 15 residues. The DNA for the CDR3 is TGCGCCAGCAGCTTAGGGACAGGGTTAAACTATGGCTACACCTTC. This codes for CASSLGTGLNYGYTF.

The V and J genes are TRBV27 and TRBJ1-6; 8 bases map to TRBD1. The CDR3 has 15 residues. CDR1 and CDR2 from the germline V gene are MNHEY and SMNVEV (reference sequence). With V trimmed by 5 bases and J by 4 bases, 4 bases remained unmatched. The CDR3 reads CASSPRQGYNSPLHF. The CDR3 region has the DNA TGTGCCAGCAGTCCGAGACAGGGGTATAATTCACCCCTCCACTTT.

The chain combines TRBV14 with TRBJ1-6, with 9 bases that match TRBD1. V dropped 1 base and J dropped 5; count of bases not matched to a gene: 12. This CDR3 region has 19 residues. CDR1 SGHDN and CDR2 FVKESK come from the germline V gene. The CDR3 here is CASSQGEIVRDRDNSPLHF. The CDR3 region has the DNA TGTGCCAGCAGCCAAGGGGAGATTGTACGGGACAGGGATAATTCACCCCTCCACTTT. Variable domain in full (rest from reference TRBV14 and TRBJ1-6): EAGVTQFPSHSVIEKGQTVTLRCDPISGHDNLYWYRRVMGKEIKFLLHFVKESKQDESGMPNNRFLAERTGGTYSTLKVQPAELEDSGVYFCASSQGEIVRDRDNSPLHFGNGTRLTVT.